This TCR beta chain emerged from a study of T-cell reconstitution after alpha-beta-depleted transplantation in children. Using unique molecular identifiers, the investigators prepared the TCRbeta library. TCRdb called the PCR reads again in MiXCR, with one record for every CDR3 protein. This sample has about 980,000 distinct CDR3 sequences, with under 30% found just once. The CDR3 spans 13 residues. The germline V gene encodes CDR1 DFQATT and CDR2 SNEGSKA (reference sequence). Note on this clonotype: The junction shows a germline mismatch at one end, possibly a read error.

This receptor was taken from a boy in the first two years of life who had a stem cell transplant for SCID, so the T cells may come from the graft donor. The chain carries TRBV20-1 and TRBJ1-4; TRBD1 matches at 7 bases. Sequencing was performed on PBMCs, mostly from graft donor cells, taken 360 days after TCRalphabeta/CD19-depleted stem cell transplant. This chain's CDR3 is CNAIYRGSEKLFF. CDR3 DNA sequence: TGCAATGCTATCTACAGGGGCAGTGAAAAACTGTTTTTT.